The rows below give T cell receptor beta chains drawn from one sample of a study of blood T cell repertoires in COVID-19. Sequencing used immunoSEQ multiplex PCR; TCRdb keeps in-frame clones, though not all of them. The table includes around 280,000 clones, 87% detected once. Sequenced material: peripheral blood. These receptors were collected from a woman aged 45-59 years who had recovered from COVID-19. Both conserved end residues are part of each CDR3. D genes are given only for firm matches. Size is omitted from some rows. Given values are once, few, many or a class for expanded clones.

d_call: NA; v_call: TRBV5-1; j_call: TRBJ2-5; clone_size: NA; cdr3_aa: CASSLRDSSPQETQYF; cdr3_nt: TGCGCCAGCAGCCTCCGGGACTCAAGCCCGCAAGAGACCCAGTACTTC
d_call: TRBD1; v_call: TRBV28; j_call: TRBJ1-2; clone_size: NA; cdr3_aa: CASTDSGTGVGYTF; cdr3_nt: TGTGCCAGCACCGATTCCGGGACAGGGGTTGGCTACACCTTC
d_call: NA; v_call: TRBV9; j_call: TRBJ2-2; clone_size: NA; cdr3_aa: CASSEMGRLTGELFF; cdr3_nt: TGTGCCAGCAGCGAGATGGGGCGGCTCACCGGGGAGCTGTTTTTT
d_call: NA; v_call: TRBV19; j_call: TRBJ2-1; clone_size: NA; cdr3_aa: CASSIGQDNEQFF; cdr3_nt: TGTGCCAGTAGTATTGGGCAGGACAATGAGCAGTTCTTC
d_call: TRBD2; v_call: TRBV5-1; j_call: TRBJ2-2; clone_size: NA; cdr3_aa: CASSRGGANTGELFF; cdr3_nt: TGCGCCAGCAGCCGGGGGGGCGCGAACACCGGGGAGCTGTTTTTT
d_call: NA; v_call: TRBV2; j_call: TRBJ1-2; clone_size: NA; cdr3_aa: CASNFMDSHYGYTF; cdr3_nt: TGTGCCAGCAACTTCATGGACAGCCACTATGGCTACACCTTC
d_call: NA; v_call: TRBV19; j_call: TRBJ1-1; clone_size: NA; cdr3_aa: CASSRDSLNSRVNTEAFF; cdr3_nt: TGTGCCAGTAGTCGAGACTCCCTGAATTCCCGCGTTAACACTGAAGCTTTCTTT
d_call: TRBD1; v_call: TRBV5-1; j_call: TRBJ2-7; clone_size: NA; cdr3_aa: CASSFSSTGYYEQYF; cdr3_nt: TGCGCCAGCAGCTTCTCCTCGACAGGGTACTACGAGCAGTACTTC
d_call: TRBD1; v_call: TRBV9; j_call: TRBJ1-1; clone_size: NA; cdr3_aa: CASSQGGNTEAFF; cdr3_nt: TGTGCCAGCAGCCAGGGGGGGAACACTGAAGCTTTCTTT
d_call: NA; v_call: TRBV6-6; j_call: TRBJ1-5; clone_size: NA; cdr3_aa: CASSPLGPRGGGQPQHF; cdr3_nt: TGTGCCAGCAGTCCTCTGGGGCCCAGGGGAGGGGGTCAGCCCCAGCATTTT
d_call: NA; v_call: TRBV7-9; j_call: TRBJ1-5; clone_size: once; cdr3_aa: CASSPGTPDSNQPQHF; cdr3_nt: TGTGCCAGCAGCCCCGGGACACCGGATAGCAATCAGCCCCAGCATTTT
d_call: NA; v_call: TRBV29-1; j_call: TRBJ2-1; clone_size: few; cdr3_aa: CSVVSGGSEQFF; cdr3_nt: TGCAGCGTTGTGTCTGGGGGGAGTGAGCAGTTCTTC
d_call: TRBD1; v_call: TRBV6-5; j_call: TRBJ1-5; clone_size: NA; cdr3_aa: CASKSIQGSRQPQHF; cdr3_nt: TGTGCCAGCAAAAGCATACAGGGGAGTCGGCAGCCCCAGCATTTT
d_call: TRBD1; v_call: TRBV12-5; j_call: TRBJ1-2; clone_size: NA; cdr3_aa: CASGLNRGGYTF; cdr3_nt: TGTGCTAGTGGTTTGAACAGGGGCGGCTACACCTTC
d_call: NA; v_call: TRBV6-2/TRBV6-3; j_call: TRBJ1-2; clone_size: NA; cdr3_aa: CASSYSRTQGVQNRYGYTF; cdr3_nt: TGTGCCAGCAGTTACTCGAGGACCCAGGGCGTACAAAATCGCTATGGCTACACCTTC
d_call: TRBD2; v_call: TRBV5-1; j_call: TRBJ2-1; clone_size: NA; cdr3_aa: CASSLLADSYNEQFF; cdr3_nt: TGCGCCAGCAGCTTACTAGCGGATTCCTACAATGAGCAGTTCTTC
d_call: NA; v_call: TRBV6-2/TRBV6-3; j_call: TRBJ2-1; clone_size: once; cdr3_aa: CASSKYLSSYNEQFF; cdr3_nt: TGTGCCAGCAGTAAGTACCTCAGCTCCTACAATGAGCAGTTCTTC
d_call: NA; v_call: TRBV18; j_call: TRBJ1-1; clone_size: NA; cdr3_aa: CASSPPGGRVNTEAFF; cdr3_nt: TGTGCCAGCTCACCACCGGGGGGGCGCGTGAACACTGAAGCTTTCTTT
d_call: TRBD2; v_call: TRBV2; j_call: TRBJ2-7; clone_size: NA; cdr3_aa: CASITSGSYEQYF; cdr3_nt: TGTGCCAGCATAACTAGCGGATCCTACGAGCAGTACTTC
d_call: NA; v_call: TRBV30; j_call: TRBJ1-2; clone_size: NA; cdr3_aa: CAWSVSQDVGYTF; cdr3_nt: TGTGCCTGGAGTGTATCCCAGGATGTCGGCTACACCTTC
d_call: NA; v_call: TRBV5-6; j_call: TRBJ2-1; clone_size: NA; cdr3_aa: CASSPSGTRSYNEQFF; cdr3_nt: TGTGCCAGCAGCCCATCCGGGACTCGCTCCTACAATGAGCAGTTCTTC
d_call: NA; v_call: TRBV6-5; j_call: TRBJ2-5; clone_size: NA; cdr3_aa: CASSYSGEAQTQYF; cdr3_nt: TGTGCCAGCAGTTACTCCGGTGAGGCCCAGACCCAGTACTTC
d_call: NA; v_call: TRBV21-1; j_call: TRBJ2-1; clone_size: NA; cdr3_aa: CASSKRGEQFF; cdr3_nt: TGTGCCAGCAGCAAAAGGGGCGAGCAGTTCTTC
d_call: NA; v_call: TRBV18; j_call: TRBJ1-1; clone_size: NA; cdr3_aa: CASSRKGGILNTEAFF; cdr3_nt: TGTGCCAGCTCACGAAAGGGGGGGATCCTGAACACTGAAGCTTTCTTT
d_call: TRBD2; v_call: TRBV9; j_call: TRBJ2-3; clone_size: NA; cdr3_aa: CASSGAGGPADTQYF; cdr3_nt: TGTGCCAGCAGCGGTGCGGGGGGGCCCGCAGATACGCAGTATTTT
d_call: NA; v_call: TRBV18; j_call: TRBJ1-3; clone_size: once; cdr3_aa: CASSLDQGPSGNTIYF; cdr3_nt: TGTGCCAGCTCACTCGACCAGGGTCCCTCTGGAAACACCATATATTTT
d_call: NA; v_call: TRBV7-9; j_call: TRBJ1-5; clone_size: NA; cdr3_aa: CASSFSDQPQHF; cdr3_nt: TGTGCCAGCAGCTTTTCAGATCAGCCCCAGCATTTT